Presented here are 12 T cell receptor beta chains from one specimen sequenced in a study of metastatic and nonmetastatic thyroid tumors. Nobody among the patients had been given any treatment before thyroid surgery. TCRdb re-called clones from the PCR reads using MiXCR. The sample has 15,000 to 20,000 clones; around 23% are singletons. Sequenced input: adjacent normal tissue. The receptor set was obtained from a female donor with papillary thyroid cancer or a benign thyroid nodule (not recorded which). Some clones in this sample may be carry-over from other donors' samples.

This clone was detected ten times or more. The chain links TRBV9 to TRBJ2-1, with D possibly being TRBD2 (6 bases). Between the trimmed V and J ends, which lost 3 bases and 0 bases, there was a span of 16 bases. Germline CDR1 and CDR2: SGDLS and YYNGEE. This CDR3 has 17 amino acids. The CDR3 DNA sequence: TGTGCCAGCAGCGGTGCCGGGACTCTTAGCTCCTACAATGAGCAGTTCTTC. Translation: CASSGAGTLSSYNEQFF.

This clone has a handful of counts. A much larger clone lies a single base off, so this may be a read error. This same CDR3 is encoded by further DNA sequences in the sample. This CDR3 reads CASSPTGRYQTEAFF. The CDR3 region has the DNA TGTGCCAGCAGTCCGACAGGGAGGTATCAAACTGAAGCTTTCTTT. The chain has TRBV3-1 and TRBJ1-1; 7 nucleotides align to TRBD1. The V segment lost 6 bases and the J segment 5 bases; nucleotides outside the gene matches: 12. There are 15 residues in the CDR3. Germline CDR1 is LGHDT and CDR2 is YNNKEL (reference sequence).

This clone was recorded many times. This specimen includes other DNA sequences encoding the same CDR3. V usage is TRBV4-1 and J usage is TRBJ1-1; 7 bases agree with TRBD1. This CDR3 contains 15 residues. J lost 10 bases, V lost 1 base, and 12 bases had no gene match. From germline, CDR1 is MGHRA and CDR2 YSYEKL. The CDR3 here is CASSQGEQGIIIAFF. The DNA for the CDR3 is TGCGCCAGCAGCCAAGGGGAACAGGGGATTATTATAGCTTTCTTT.

This clone was seen a few times. V usage is TRBV10-1 and J usage is TRBJ2-7; D is possibly TRBD1 (6 bases). Germline V gives CDR1 WNHNN, CDR2 SYGVQD (reference sequence). The CDR3 is made up of 16 amino acids. Trimming stripped 3 bases from V and 3 bases from J, with 18 bases between. CDR3 amino acids: CASSEEHQGNHYEQYF. CDR3 nucleotides: TGCGCCAGCAGTGAAGAACATCAGGGGAATCACTACGAGCAGTACTTC.

This clone is medium-sized by share. This sequence joins TRBV10-3 and TRBJ2-3, with D perhaps TRBD2 (6 bases). Trimming took off 3 bases at V and 4 bases at J, with 14 bases between the two ends. The CDR3 sequence is 15 residues long. The germline CDR1 and CDR2 sequences are ENHRY and SYGVKD. The CDR3 region is CAISDTRGSPDTQYF. The CDR3 DNA follows: TGTGCCATCAGTGATACACGGGGGAGCCCAGATACGCAGTATTTT.

By sample fraction, this clone is medium-sized. The genes are TRBV12-3 or TRBV12-4 and TRBJ1-5; D ambiguous. With 2 bases removed from V and 0 bases from J, the gap between germline ends came to 8 bases. The CDR3 spans 15 residues. DNA for the CDR3: TGTGCCAGCAGTTTAAACAGCTTTAGCAATCAGCCCCAGCATTTT. This translates into CASSLNSFSNQPQHF.

This clone appeared a few times. The chain uses TRBV6-2 or TRBV6-3 and TRBJ2-7, with TRBD2 identical over 9 bases. Looked up from germline, CDR1 is MNHEY and CDR2 is SVGEGT. Germline trimming cut 4 bases from V and 0 bases from J; bases unmatched to any gene: 4. The CDR3 length is 15 residues. This CDR3 is CASSFASGASYEQYF. The DNA of the CDR3 is TGTGCCAGCAGTTTCGCTAGCGGGGCCTCCTACGAGCAGTACTTC.

This clone was seen a few times. The V gene is TRBV20-1, the J gene TRBJ2-2; TRBD2 agrees at 10 bases. J was trimmed by 7 bases and V by 0 bases; bases with no gene match: 11. This CDR3 is 17 amino acids long. Germline CDR1 reads DFQATT; CDR2 reads SNEGSKA (reference sequence). CDR3 bases: TGCAGTGCTAGAGATCCCCGGCTAGCGGGAGAGGTCGGGGAGCTGTTTTTT. Its protein is CSARDPRLAGEVGELFF.

V is TRBV28 and J is TRBJ1-2; TRBD1 might be the D (6 bases). Germline CDR1 is MDHEN and CDR2 is SYDVKM. The CDR3 contains 13 residues. V was pared by 4 bases and J by 7 bases, with 13 bases between. CDR3 nucleotides: TGTGCCAGCAGTTCAAGGACAGATATTGGCTACACCTTC. This encodes CASSSRTDIGYTF.

This clone came up many times. The rearrangement joins TRBV4-2 to TRBJ1-2; 12 bases are a match to TRBD1. CDR1 is LGHNA, CDR2 YNFKEQ, per germline. V lost 3 bases to trimming and J lost 5 bases; unmatched junction nucleotides: 10. The CDR3 extends over 17 amino acids. CDR3 nucleotide sequence: TGTGCCAGCAGCCAGTGGGACAGGGGGCAAAGTTTATATGGCTACACCTTC. It is translated as CASSQWDRGQSLYGYTF.

This clone was seen more than once but under ten times. For the CDR3, the DNA is TGTGCCAGCAGCCCGCGTCGTGGTTTGGGGGGGGAGACCCAGTACTTC. It codes for CASSPRRGLGGETQYF. The rearrangement links TRBV11-2 to TRBJ2-5, with 7 bases that match TRBD2. The CDR3 sequence is 16 residues long. Per the germline V gene, CDR1 is SGHAT and CDR2 is FQNNGV. Trimming cost V 5 bases and J 5 bases; bases outside gene matches: 14.

This clone was observed a single time. The chain joins TRBV20-1 to TRBJ2-7; possibly TRBD1 for D (6 bases). Germline V gene lookup returns CDR1 DFQATT and CDR2 SNEGSKA (reference sequence). Between the trimmed V and J ends, which lost 1 base and 1 base, there was a span of 14 bases. The CDR3 sequence is 15 residues long. In DNA, the CDR3 is TGCAGTGCTAGAGGGCCCCGGGACACTTCCTACGAGCAGTACTTC. Protein product: CSARGPRDTSYEQYF.